These 28 T cell receptor beta chains share one sample of origin, sequenced in a study of T cells in Graves' hyperthyroidism and ophthalmopathy (dated by TCRdb to the late 2010s). The library was built by means of multiplex PCR. The sequencing machine was an Illumina HiSeq 2000. The TCR beta CDR3 regions were amplified from the RNA transcripts. The first round of RT-PCR for the TCR CDR3 was performed with the HTBI primer set and the Qiagen OneStep RT-PCR kit. The public reads were reanalyzed by TCRdb: fastp trimming at Q25, MiXCR alignment, in-frame beta chains only. CDR3 protein duplicates are merged, each entry listing the most common genes and DNA. For this sample the table gives approximately 200,000 distinct CDR3 sequences, of which around 20% were detected only once. Roughly two fifths of the sample rests with the top ten. The specimen sequenced was blood. These receptors originate from a man aged 35-49 years with Graves' hyperthyroidism.

This clonotype was seen ten or more times. The rearrangement uses TRBV11-3 and TRBJ2-3; TRBD2 agrees at 9 bases. The CDR3 is made up of 17 amino acids. The V gene's germline CDR1 is SGHNT and CDR2 YENEEA. The V and J ends lost 5 bases and 5 bases, in that order; junction bases with no gene match: 14. This chain's CDR3 is CASSAGLGGGAGDTQYF. In DNA form, the CDR3 reads TGTGCCAGCAGCGCCGGTTTGGGCGGGGGGGCAGGAGATACGCAGTATTTT.

This clonotype was counted ten times or more. The V and J genes are TRBV20-1 and TRBJ2-7; 12 positions agree with TRBD2. Trimming cost V 6 bases and J 6 bases; bases outside gene matches: 12. The germline CDR1 and CDR2 sequences are DFQATT and SNEGSKA (reference sequence). The CDR3 loop spans 15 amino acids. The CDR3 bases are TGCAGTGCCAGTCCCCGAACTAGCGGGGGGTTCGAGCAGTACTTC. It translates to CSASPRTSGGFEQYF.

There are many counts of this clonotype. As DNA, the CDR3 is TGTGCCAGCAGCTCCTCCGGGACAGGGTACGAGCAGTACTTC. Its protein is CASSSSGTGYEQYF. The chain joins TRBV3-1 to TRBJ2-7; TRBD1 matches 9 bases. The CDR3 totals 14 residues. The V gene end was trimmed by 5 bases and the J gene end by 4 bases; junction bases not matched to a gene: 6. Germline CDR1 reads LGHDT; CDR2 reads YNNKEL (reference sequence).

The chain joins TRBV9 to TRBJ1-5; a possible D gene is TRBD1 (6 bases). Germline V gene data show CDR1 as SGDLS and CDR2 as YYNGEE. The CDR3 loop spans 16 amino acids. V was shortened by 0 bases and J by 2 bases, with 12 bases between the two germline ends. The CDR3 DNA reads TGTGCCAGCAGCGTAGGAGCACAGGGAGGCAATCAGCCCCAGCATTTT. Translating it yields CASSVGAQGGNQPQHF. Using reference TRBV9 and TRBJ1-5 for the parts outside the CDR3, the full variable domain is DSGVTQTPKHLITATGQRVTLRCSPRSGDLSVYWYQQSLDQGLQFLIQYYNGEERAKGNILERFSAQQFPDLHSELNLSSLELGDSALYFCASSVGAQGGNQPQHFGDGTRLSIL.

This chain links TRBV5-1 with TRBJ2-2; 7 positions agree with TRBD1. The CDR3 length is 15 residues. Germline lookup yields CDR1 SGHRS and CDR2 YFSETQ. Trimming removed 0 bases from V and 5 bases from J; junction bases left unmatched: 4. CDR3 in DNA: TGCGCCAGCAGCTTGGGACAGGGACAGACCGGGGAGCTGTTTTTT. Amino acid sequence: CASSLGQGQTGELFF.

In this sample, this clonotype turned up a few times. A clone one base away is much larger, so this may be a read error. V usage is TRBV5-1 and J usage is TRBJ1-1; TRBD1 might be the D (6 bases). The germline CDR1 and CDR2 sequences are SGHRS and YFSETQ. The CDR3 length is 15 residues. The CDR3 region has the DNA TGCGCCAGCAGTCCTAGGACAGCCCAGGTCACTGGAGCTTTCTTT. Translating it yields CASSPRTAQVTGAFF.

This clonotype was detected many times. This chain joins TRBV6-1 and TRBJ1-1, with a possible D match to TRBD1 (6 bases). This CDR3 has 15 amino acids. Germline CDR1 reads MNHNS; CDR2 reads SASEGT. V dropped 6 bases and J dropped 1 base, with 15 bases sitting between them. CDR3 in DNA: TGTGCCAGCAGCGGGGGGGGGGCGGAGAACACTGAAGCTTTCTTT. Protein sequence: CASSGGGAENTEAFF.

This clonotype was seen repeatedly, ten times or more. The V and J genes are TRBV6-1 and TRBJ1-2, with D possibly matching TRBD1 (6 bases). CDR1 is MNHNS and CDR2 is SASEGT in the germline V gene. CDR3 length: 14 residues. Trimming removed 7 bases at V and 2 bases at J, with 14 bases between. CDR3 sequence reads: CASTVTGPNYGYTF. The CDR3 nucleotides are TGTGCCAGCACAGTGACAGGTCCCAACTATGGCTACACCTTC.

This clonotype was counted ten times or more. The chain combines TRBV27 with TRBJ2-5; 8 bases are shared with TRBD1. Trimming took 0 bases from V and 5 from J; bases not matched to a gene: 5. CDR3 size: 15 residues. The germline V gene encodes CDR1 MNHEY and CDR2 SMNVEV (reference sequence). The CDR3 here is CASSLSQGAWETQYF. The CDR3 bases are TGTGCCAGCAGTTTATCGCAGGGGGCTTGGGAGACCCAGTACTTC.

This clonotype was observed a handful of times. The chain links TRBV6-1 to TRBJ1-5; D not certain. V was cut by 2 bases and J by 6 bases, with 14 bases left in between. In germline, CDR1 is MNHNS, CDR2 SASEGT. The CDR3 has 15 amino acids. CDR3 amino acids: CASSEFEDLGQPQHF. In DNA, the CDR3 is TGTGCCAGCAGTGAATTTGAGGACCTTGGTCAGCCCCAGCATTTT.

The CDR3 nucleotides are TGTGCCAGCAGCCAATCTTACAGGGGGTACGAGCAGTACTTC. Translating it yields CASSQSYRGYEQYF. The chain combines TRBV14 with TRBJ2-7, with TRBD1 matching 8 bases. This CDR3 comprises 14 residues. V lost 2 bases and J lost 4; bases outside the gene matches: 4. Germline CDR1 reads SGHDN; CDR2 reads FVKESK.

This clonotype appeared a few times. This chain links TRBV6-1 with TRBJ2-5; the match to TRBD2 covers 10 bases. The germline CDR1 and CDR2 sequences are MNHNS and SASEGT. The CDR3 has 14 amino acids. With V trimmed by 5 bases and J by 2 bases, 2 bases remained unmatched. The chain's CDR3 is CASSYSGRQETQYF. CDR3 DNA: TGTGCCAGCAGTTATAGCGGGAGGCAAGAGACCCAGTACTTC.

This clonotype was detected many times. The chain is built from TRBV7-9 and TRBJ2-5; D ambiguous. The CDR3 spans 12 residues. In germline, CDR1 is SEHNR, CDR2 FQNEAQ (reference sequence). V lost 4 bases and J lost 5, with 8 bases in between. Here the CDR3 DNA reads TGTGCCAGCAGCTCACCGGCGGAGACCCAGTACTTC. It yields the protein CASSSPAETQYF. Using reference TRBV7-9 and TRBJ2-5 for the parts outside the CDR3, the full variable domain is DTGVSQNPRHKITKRGQNVTFRCDPISEHNRLYWYRQTLGQGPEFLTYFQNEAQLEKSRLLSDRFSAERPKGSFSTLEIQRTEQGDSAMYLCASSSPAETQYFGPGTRLLVL.

V usage is TRBV29-1 and J usage is TRBJ1-2; possibly TRBD1 for D (6 bases). V lost 7 bases, J lost 4 bases, and 13 bases lay in between. There are 12 residues in the CDR3. Germline V gene sequence: CDR1 SQVTM, CDR2 ANQGSEA. CDR3 amino acids: CSAQDSLYGYTF. CDR3 coding DNA: TGCAGCGCCCAGGACAGCCTCTATGGCTACACCTTC.

This clonotype has ten or more counts. The J gene is TRBJ2-1, the V gene TRBV10-3, with 7 bases aligning to TRBD2. Germline V gene data show CDR1 as ENHRY and CDR2 as SYGVKD. This CDR3 has 13 amino acids. V lost 2 bases, J lost 7 bases, and 2 bases stayed unmatched. The CDR3 DNA sequence: TGTGCCATCAGTGAGGGGGGGGAAAATGAGCAGTTCTTC. Its protein product is CAISEGGENEQFF.

This clonotype was detected ten times or more. This chain links TRBV2 with TRBJ1-2; no clear D. The CDR3 is 15 amino acids. V was trimmed by 8 bases and J by 4 bases, leaving 20 bases between them. Germline values: CDR1 SNHLY, CDR2 FYNNEI. CDR3 in DNA: TGTGCCAGCTTCGACCGTGGGCCGAACCTCTATGGCTACACCTTC. It encodes CASFDRGPNLYGYTF.

There are many counts of this clonotype. The V and J genes are TRBV3-1 and TRBJ1-3, with D unclear. V lost 3 bases to trimming and J lost 4 bases, with 4 bases between them. This CDR3 has 12 residues. Germline CDR1 reads LGHDT; CDR2 reads YNNKEL (reference sequence). CDR3 sequence (DNA): TGTGCCAGCAGCCACGAGGGAAACACCATATATTTT. It is translated as CASSHEGNTIYF. The full variable domain, in which reference TRBV3-1 and TRBJ1-3 provide the parts outside the CDR3, is DTAVSQTPKYLVTQMGNDKSIKCEQNLGHDTMYWYKQDSKKFLKIMFSYNNKELIINETVPNRFSPKSPDKAHLNLHINSLELGDSAVYFCASSHEGNTIYFGEGSWLTVV.

As regards this clonotype: Since a much larger clone is just one base distant, this may be a read error. V and J are TRBV20-1 and TRBJ2-7; the match to TRBD1 covers 8 bases. The trim removed 6 bases at V and 7 bases at J, leaving 14 bases unmatched. CDR3 length: 14 residues. CDR1 and CDR2 from the germline V gene are DFQATT and SNEGSKA (reference sequence). CDR3 region: CSATIRTGWGEQYF. The CDR3 coding sequence is TGCAGTGCAACAATTCGGACAGGGTGGGGGGAGCAGTACTTC.

This clonotype has ten or more counts. The chain combines TRBV4-3 with TRBJ1-5; D not certain. The V and J ends lost 0 bases and 5 bases respectively, with 5 bases between them. This CDR3 region has 13 residues. Per germline, CDR1 LGHNA and CDR2 YSLEER. Here the CDR3 DNA reads TGCGCCAGCAGCCAAGAGGCAGATCAGCCCCAGCATTTT. Its translation: CASSQEADQPQHF.

The chain uses TRBV24-1 and TRBJ1-6; TRBD1 might be the D (6 bases). V was pared by 12 bases and J by 0 bases, with 11 bases between. The germline gives CDR1 KGHDR, CDR2 SFDVKD. This CDR3 has 14 residues. CDR3 nucleotide sequence: TGTGCCGCAGAACAGGGCTCCTATAATTCACCCCTCCACTTT. Translation: CAAEQGSYNSPLHF.

This clonotype was counted ten times or more. This chain connects TRBV20-1 to TRBJ2-3; 14 bases fit TRBD2. The germline gives CDR1 DFQATT, CDR2 SNEGSKA (reference sequence). The CDR3 is 17 residues long. With 4 bases clipped from V and 1 base from J, the junction kept 7 bases outside the gene matches. The CDR3 loop reads CSAIAPGLAGGTDTQYF. CDR3 nucleotides: TGCAGTGCTATAGCACCGGGACTAGCGGGGGGCACAGATACGCAGTATTTT.

This clonotype was seen ten or more times. The V and J genes are TRBV28 and TRBJ2-4; D unresolved. The germline V and J ends were trimmed by 7 bases and 0 bases, with 10 bases remaining between them. Germline V gene lookup returns CDR1 MDHEN and CDR2 SYDVKM. This CDR3 has 14 amino acids. The CDR3 sequence is CASNKLLAKNIQYF. The CDR3 region has the DNA TGTGCCAGCAACAAACTACTAGCCAAAAACATTCAGTACTTC.

This clonotype has ten or more counts. The V gene is TRBV30, the J gene TRBJ2-1, with D possibly called TRBD1 or TRBD2 (5 bases each). This CDR3 has 13 amino acids. V was trimmed by 2 bases and J by 6 bases, leaving 11 bases between them. Germline loops: CDR1 GTSNPN, CDR2 SVGIG (reference sequence). The CDR3 region has the DNA TGTGCCTGGAGTCGAGGGACCATCAATGAGCAGTTCTTC. It codes for CAWSRGTINEQFF.

The chain links TRBV9 to TRBJ1-2; D may be TRBD1 (6 bases). The CDR3 covers 13 residues. The V end lost 3 bases, the J end lost 7 bases, and 13 bases lay between the germline ends. Germline CDR1 reads SGDLS; CDR2 reads YYNGEE. The CDR3 sequence: CASSAWTDLGYTF. In DNA, the CDR3 is TGTGCCAGCAGCGCTTGGACAGACCTTGGCTACACCTTC.

Only a few counts were recorded for this clonotype. A much larger clone is a single base away; this may be a read error. The chain has TRBV2 and TRBJ2-1; tentatively, D is TRBD2 (6 bases). The CDR3 is 14 residues long. Germline CDR1 is SNHLY and CDR2 is FYNNEI. Here the CDR3 DNA reads TGTGCCAGCGGGGACTCGAAAGGGGCCAATGAGCAGTCCTTC. Amino acids: CASGDSKGANEQSF.

This clonotype was observed at least ten times. The chain is built from TRBV28 and TRBJ1-1; D gene unclear. Germline CDR1 is MDHEN and CDR2 is SYDVKM. The CDR3 is 13 residues long. The V gene lost 5 bases and the J gene lost 5 bases, with 12 bases spanning the gap. CDR3 sequence (DNA): TGTGCCAGCAGTACCCAACAGATGACTGAAGCTTTCTTT. As protein: CASSTQQMTEAFF.

This chain uses TRBV6-1 with TRBJ1-1; no clear D gene. Per the germline V gene, CDR1 is MNHNS and CDR2 is SASEGT. This CDR3 comprises 11 residues. The ends were cut back, 10 bases at V and 3 bases at J, with 9 bases in the middle. CDR3 in DNA: TGTGCCACCCAACGCCACACTGAAGCTTTCTTT. Residues: CATQRHTEAFF.

This clonotype has a count of ten or more. The rearrangement uses TRBV7-9 and TRBJ1-2, with TRBD1 matching 7 bases. Germline V CDR1 and CDR2: SEHNR, FQNEAQ (reference sequence). J was trimmed by 7 bases and V by 4 bases; bases with no gene match: 12. The CDR3 has 15 amino acids. The CDR3 sequence is CASSSSGGGGLGYTF. CDR3 coding DNA: TGTGCCAGCAGCTCCTCTGGGGGAGGGGGCCTTGGCTACACCTTC.